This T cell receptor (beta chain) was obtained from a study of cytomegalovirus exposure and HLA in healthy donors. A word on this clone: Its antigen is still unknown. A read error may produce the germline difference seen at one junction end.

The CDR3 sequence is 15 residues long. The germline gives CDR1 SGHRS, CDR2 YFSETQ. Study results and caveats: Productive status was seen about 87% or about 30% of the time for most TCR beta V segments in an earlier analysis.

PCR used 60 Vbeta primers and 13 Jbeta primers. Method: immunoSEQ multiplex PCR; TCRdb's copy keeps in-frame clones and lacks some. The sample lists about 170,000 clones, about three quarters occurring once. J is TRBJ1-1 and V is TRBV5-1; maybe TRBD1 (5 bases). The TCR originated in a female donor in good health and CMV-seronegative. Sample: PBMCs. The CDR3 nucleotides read TGCGCCTGCAGCATCCAGGGAATCGAGAACACTGAAGCTTTCTTT. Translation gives CACSIQGIENTEAFF. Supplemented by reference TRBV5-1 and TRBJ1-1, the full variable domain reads KAGVTQTPRYLIKTRGQQVTLSCSPISGHRSVSWYQQTPGQGLQFLFEYFSETQRNKGNFPGRFSGRQFSNSRSEMNVSTLELGDSALYLCACSIQGIENTEAFFGQGTRLTVV.